Only a few counts were recorded for the clone carrying this T cell receptor (beta chain). The antigen remains unidentified. These data come from a study of cytomegalovirus exposure and HLA in healthy donors. Regarding the study as a whole: HLA restriction was apparent for most CMV-associated TCR beta chains in a later analysis.

Among the donors, all were healthy bone marrow donors. The PCR had 60 Vbeta and 13 Jbeta primers. The table came from immunoSEQ multiplex PCR; TCRdb's copy has only in-frame clones and leaves some out. In the table there are over 100,000 clones, more than 65% of which are singletons. This CDR3 has 16 amino acids. With 4 bases clipped from V and 3 bases from J, the junction kept 5 bases outside the gene matches. Germline V gene sequence: CDR1 SGHVS, CDR2 FQNEAQ. The sequencing sample was made of PBMCs. The chain couples TRBV7-8 to TRBJ2-5; 13 bases match TRBD2. The TCR originated in a man aged 35 to 55 in good health and CMV-seropositive. CDR3 nucleotide sequence: TGTGCCAGCAGCTCAAAACTAGCGGGGGGGGAAGAGACCCAGTACTTC. Amino acids: CASSSKLAGGEETQYF.